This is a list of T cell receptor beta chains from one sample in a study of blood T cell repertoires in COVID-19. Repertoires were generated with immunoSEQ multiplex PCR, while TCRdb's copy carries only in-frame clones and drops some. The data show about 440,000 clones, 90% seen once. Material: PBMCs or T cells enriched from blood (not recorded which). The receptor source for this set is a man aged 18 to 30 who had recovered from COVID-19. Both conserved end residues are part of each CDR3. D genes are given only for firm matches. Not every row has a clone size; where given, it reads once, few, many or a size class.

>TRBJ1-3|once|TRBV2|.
TGTGCCAGCAGCCCGTCGCAGGCGGGAAACACCATATATTTT
CASSPSQAGNTIYF
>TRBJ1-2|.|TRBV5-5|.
TGTGCCAGCAGCCGAGGGTTAGGACCACCCTTCGACTATGGCTACACCTTC
CASSRGLGPPFDYGYTF
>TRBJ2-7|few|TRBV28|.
TGTGCCAGCAGTTGGACTTCTCCCTACGAGCAGTACTTC
CASSWTSPYEQYF
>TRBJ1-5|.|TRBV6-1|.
TGTGCCAGCAGTGAATTGTCGCAGAATCAGCCCCAGCATTTT
CASSELSQNQPQHF
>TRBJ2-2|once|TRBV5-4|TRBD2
TGTGCCAGCAGCTTGGCAACTAGCGGTCACACCGGGGAGCTGTTTTTT
CASSLATSGHTGELFF
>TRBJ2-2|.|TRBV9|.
TGTGCCAGAGGCCGGGACTCCTTACCTATCGGGGAGCTGTTTTTT
CARGRDSLPIGELFF
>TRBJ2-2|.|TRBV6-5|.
TGTGCCAGCAGTTACGGGCGGGGGAACACCGGGGAGCTGTTTTTT
CASSYGRGNTGELFF
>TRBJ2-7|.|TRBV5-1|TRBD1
TGCGCCAGCAGCTTGGATCAGGGGGCCGGCTACGAGCAGTACTTC
CASSLDQGAGYEQYF
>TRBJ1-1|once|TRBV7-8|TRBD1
TGTGCCAGCAGCTACAGGACAGGGGCCACTGAAGCTTTCTTT
CASSYRTGATEAFF
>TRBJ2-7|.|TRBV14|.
TGTGCCAGCAGCCGGAGGAACGAGCAGTACTTC
CASSRRNEQYF
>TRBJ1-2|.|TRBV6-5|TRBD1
TGTGCCAGCAGTTCCCATCAGGGGGACGGCTACACCTTC
CASSSHQGDGYTF
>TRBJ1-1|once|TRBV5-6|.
TGTGCCAGCAGCTCGGCAGGGATGGTTACTGAAGCTTTCTTT
CASSSAGMVTEAFF
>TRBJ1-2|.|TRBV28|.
TGTGCCAGCAGTTCGGAGGGGTTTGGCTACACCTTC
CASSSEGFGYTF
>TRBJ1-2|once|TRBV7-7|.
TGTGCCAGCAGCCCCAGACTATTTCTTGGCTACACCTTC
CASSPRLFLGYTF
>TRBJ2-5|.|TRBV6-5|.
TGTGCCAGCCGTACCCCCTCAGCGGAGACCCAGTACTTC
CASRTPSAETQYF
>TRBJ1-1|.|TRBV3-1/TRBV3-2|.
TGTGCCAGCAGCCAAGATTCGGCAGGGGATACAACCACTGAAGCTTTCTTT
CASSQDSAGDTTTEAFF
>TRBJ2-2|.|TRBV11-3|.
TGTGCCAGCAGCTTAGATCGGGTGGCAGGGTTCGCCGGGGAGCTGTTTTTT
CASSLDRVAGFAGELFF
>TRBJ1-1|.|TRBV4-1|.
TGCGCCAGCAGCCTAAGGACAGCCCCGAACACTGAAGCTTTCTTT
CASSLRTAPNTEAFF
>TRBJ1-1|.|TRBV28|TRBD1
TGTGCCAGCAGAACAGGGACAGGGGCGCAGAGTGAAGCTTTCTTT
CASRTGTGAQSEAFF
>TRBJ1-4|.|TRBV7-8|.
TGTGCCAGCAGCTTAGGAGGGGGGGGTCACGAAAAACTGTTTTTT
CASSLGGGGHEKLFF
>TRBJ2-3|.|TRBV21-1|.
TGTGCCAGCAGCAAAGTGGAAGGCCAGGGGGCGTTTGGCACAGATACGCAGTATTTT
CASSKVEGQGAFGTDTQYF
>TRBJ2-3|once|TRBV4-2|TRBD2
TGTGCCAGCAGCCAAGATTTTAGAACTAGCGGGAGGGGGGGCACAGATACGCAGTATTTT
CASSQDFRTSGRGGTDTQYF
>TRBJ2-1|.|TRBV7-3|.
TGTGCCAGCAGCCAACGGGGAGATGAGCAGTTCTTC
CASSQRGDEQFF
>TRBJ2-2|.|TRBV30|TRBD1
TGTGCCTGGAGTGTACTTGGGACAGGGGCGAACACCGGGGAGCTGTTTTTT
CAWSVLGTGANTGELFF
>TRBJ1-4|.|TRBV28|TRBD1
TGTGCCAGCAGTGCAGGGACAGGGCTTAATGAAAAACTGTTTTTT
CASSAGTGLNEKLFF
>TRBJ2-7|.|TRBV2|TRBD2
TGTGCCAGCAGTTACGGGGTGACTAGCGGAGAAAAAATCTCCTACGAGCAGTACTTC
CASSYGVTSGEKISYEQYF
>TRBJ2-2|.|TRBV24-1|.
TGTGCCACCAGTGATTTGAAGGGGGGGCCGGCGACCACCGGGGAGCTGTTTTTT
CATSDLKGGPATTGELFF
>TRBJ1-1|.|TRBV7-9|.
TGTGCCAGCAGCCCCGTCTTTGGCGGCACTGAAGCTTTCTTT
CASSPVFGGTEAFF
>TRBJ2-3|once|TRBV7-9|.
TGTGCCAGCAGCCGATTGGGGCTTGAGACAGATACGCAGTATTTT
CASSRLGLETDTQYF
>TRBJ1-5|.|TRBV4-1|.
TGCGCCAGCAGCCAAGCTACGGTTATGCAGCCCCAGCATTTT
CASSQATVMQPQHF
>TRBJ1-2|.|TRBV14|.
TGTGCCAGCAGCCAAACGGGGTTGGGTGATGGCTACACCTTC
CASSQTGLGDGYTF
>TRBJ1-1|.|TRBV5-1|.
TGCGCCAGCAGCTTGACACAAATGAACACTGAAGCTTTCTTT
CASSLTQMNTEAFF
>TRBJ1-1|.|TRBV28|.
TGTGCCAGCAGGCGGGCAGGGAACACTGAAGCTTTCTTT
CASRRAGNTEAFF
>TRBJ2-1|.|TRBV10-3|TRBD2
TGTGCCATCAGTGAGTCCCGGACTAGCGGTGACAATGAGCAGTTCTTC
CAISESRTSGDNEQFF
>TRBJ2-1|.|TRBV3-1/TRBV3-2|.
TGTGCCAGCTTTTGGCAGGACAATGAGCAGTTCTTC
CASFWQDNEQFF
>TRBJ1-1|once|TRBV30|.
TGTGCCTGGACCCGGACACAAGGTCTAGGAGCTTTCTTT
CAWTRTQGLGAFF
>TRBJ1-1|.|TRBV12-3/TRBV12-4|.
TGTGCCAGCAGTGTACAGATGAACACTGAAGCTTTCTTT
CASSVQMNTEAFF
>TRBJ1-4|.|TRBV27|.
TGTGCCAGCAGTTTGAACAACCGGCCGGGTGAAAAACTGTTTTTT
CASSLNNRPGEKLFF
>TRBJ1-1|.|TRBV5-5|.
TGTGCCAGCAGCTTTAGAATTACGGGGAACACTGAAGCTTTCTTT
CASSFRITGNTEAFF
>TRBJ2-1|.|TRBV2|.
TGTGCCAGCCAGCTACAGGGTACGGAGAGTAATGAGCAGTTCTTC
CASQLQGTESNEQFF
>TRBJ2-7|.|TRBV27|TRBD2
TGTGCCAGCAGCTCCCCAGCGGGAGGGTCCTACGAGCAGTACTTC
CASSSPAGGSYEQYF
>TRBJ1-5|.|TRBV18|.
TGTGCCAGCTCACCCTCCATGGAGTTAACTAATCAGCCCCAGCATTTT
CASSPSMELTNQPQHF
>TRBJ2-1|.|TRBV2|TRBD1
TGTGCCAGCAGTGGAGGGACAGGTACTTACAATGAGCAGTTCTTC
CASSGGTGTYNEQFF
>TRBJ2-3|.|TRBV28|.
TGTGCCAGCAGTAACCCGCGGGGAGATACGCAGTATTTT
CASSNPRGDTQYF
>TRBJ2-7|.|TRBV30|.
TGTGCCTGGAGTGTACTAGAGACCCGCCCCTACGAGCAGTACTTC
CAWSVLETRPYEQYF
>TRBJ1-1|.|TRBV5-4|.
TGTGCCAGCACTCCGGTCAGGGGCACTGAAGCTTTCTTT
CASTPVRGTEAFF
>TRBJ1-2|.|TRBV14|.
TGTGCCAGCAGCTCCTGGCAATATGGCTACACCTTC
CASSSWQYGYTF
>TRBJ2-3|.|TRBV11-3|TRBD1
TGTGCCAGCAGCTTATTGACAGGGGGGACAGATACGCAGTATTTT
CASSLLTGGTDTQYF
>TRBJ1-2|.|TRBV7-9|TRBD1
TGTGCCAGCAGCTTAGTCCCGACAGGGAATGGCTACACCTTC
CASSLVPTGNGYTF
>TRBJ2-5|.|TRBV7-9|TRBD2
TGTGCCAGCAGCTCCCAGACTAGCTTGCCCCAGTACTTC
CASSSQTSLPQYF
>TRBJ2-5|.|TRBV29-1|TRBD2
TGCAGCGCTGAACCCATAGCGGGAGGGTTTGAGACCCAGTACTTC
CSAEPIAGGFETQYF
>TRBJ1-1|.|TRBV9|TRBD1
TGTGCCAGCAGCAGGGCAGGGGGAGGTGAAGGCACTGAAGCTTTCTTT
CASSRAGGGEGTEAFF
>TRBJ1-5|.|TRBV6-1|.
TGTGCCAGCAGTGCGGGAACAAAAGAATTCTTGGAGCCCCAGCATTTT
CASSAGTKEFLEPQHF
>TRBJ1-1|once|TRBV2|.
TGTGCCAGCAGTGGAAACAGAATGAACACTGAAGCTTTCTTT
CASSGNRMNTEAFF